Each of the 20 T cell receptor beta chains below was sequenced from the same sample in a study of control samples from healthy donors and cancer patients. The data were produced by immunoSEQ multiplex PCR, yet TCRdb's version contains in-frame clones alone and is incomplete. The table shows 15,000 or so clones, with roughly 80% occurring only once. Sequenced: formalin-fixed, paraffin-embedded tissue. These receptors all come from a female donor with lung cancer.

V usage is TRBV3-1 (or the pseudogene TRBV3-2) and J usage is TRBJ2-1; 10 bases are a match to TRBD2. The CDR3 is made up of 18 amino acids. J gave up 7 bases and V 1 base, and 13 bases lay outside the gene matches. CDR1 is LGHDT and CDR2 is YNNKEL in the germline V gene (reference sequence). CDR3 residues: CASSQARAGGRNWNEQFF. Here the CDR3 DNA reads TGTGCCAGCAGCCAAGCACGAGCGGGAGGGCGGAATTGGAATGAGCAGTTCTTC.

This chain joins TRBV18 and TRBJ1-1; D possibly corresponds to TRBD1 (5 bases). CDR1 is KGHSH, CDR2 LQKENI, per germline. This CDR3 is built from 15 residues. V was trimmed by 3 bases and J by 4 bases, leaving 15 bases between them. CDR3 amino acids: CASSPRARQGTEAFF. In DNA form, the CDR3 reads TGTGCCAGCTCACCCAGGGCTCGCCAGGGCACTGAAGCTTTCTTT.

The genes are TRBV15 and TRBJ1-5; D gene ambiguous. Trimming pared 0 bases from V and 1 base from J, leaving 13 bases between. CDR1 and CDR2 from the germline V gene are LNHNV and YYDKDF (reference sequence). The CDR3 has 17 amino acids. In DNA form, the CDR3 reads TGTGCCACCAGCAGAGATTTTGGGCCAGCAAGCAATCAGCCCCAGCATTTT. This encodes CATSRDFGPASNQPQHF.

The chain has TRBV29-1 and TRBJ2-1; 7 nucleotides align to TRBD2. CDR3 length: 14 residues. Germline CDR1 and CDR2: SQVTM and ANQGSEA. V shed 3 bases, J shed 4 bases, and the junction held 6 bases outside the gene matches. CDR3 nucleotides: TGCAGCGTTGATGGCGGGAGTAAGTACAATGAGCAGTTCTTC. This translates into CSVDGGSKYNEQFF.

This clone was seen a handful of times. The chain joins TRBV12-3 or TRBV12-4 to TRBJ2-1; D remains ambiguous. The CDR3 sequence is 13 residues long. With 3 bases removed from V and 4 bases from J, the gap between germline ends came to 7 bases. The CDR3 DNA is TGTGCCAGCAGTTTGTTCAAATACAATGAGCAGTTCTTC. This translates into CASSLFKYNEQFF.

The chain has TRBV20-1 and TRBJ1-1; TRBD1 might be the D (6 bases). Trimming took 4 bases from V and 6 from J, leaving 9 bases between them. CDR1 is DFQATT and CDR2 is SNEGSKA in the germline V gene (reference sequence). The CDR3 is 11 amino acids. The CDR3 here is CSATRTAEAFF. CDR3 DNA sequence: TGCAGTGCTACCAGGACAGCTGAAGCTTTCTTT.

This clone turned up a few times. The J gene is TRBJ2-3, the V gene TRBV7-9, with 12 nucleotides matching TRBD1. The CDR3 consists of 15 residues. After removal of 5 bases from V and 0 bases from J, the junction contained 0 bases not matched to a gene. The germline V gene encodes CDR1 SEHNR and CDR2 FQNEAQ (reference sequence). The CDR3 bases are TGTGCCAGCAGCGGGACAGGGGGCAGCACAGATACGCAGTATTTT. It codes for CASSGTGGSTDTQYF.

The chain recombines TRBV6-2 or TRBV6-3 with TRBJ1-1, with 7 bases fitting TRBD1. This CDR3 is built from 15 residues. After removal of 0 bases from V and 5 bases from J, the junction contained 6 bases not matched to a gene. Germline V lookup: CDR1 MNHEY, CDR2 SVGEGT. The CDR3 region is CASSYSRQGRTEAFF. Here the CDR3 DNA reads TGTGCCAGCAGTTACTCGAGACAGGGAAGGACTGAAGCTTTCTTT.

Written as DNA, the CDR3 is TGTGCCAGCAGCTTAACTCCCAGCGGGAGTACCGGGGGGAGGTCGGATACGCAGTATTTT. This sequence encodes CASSLTPSGSTGGRSDTQYF. The chain employs TRBV7-3 and TRBJ2-3; TRBD2 agrees at 8 bases. The CDR3 consists of 20 residues. The V gene's germline CDR1 is SGHTA and CDR2 FQGTGA. Trimming took 0 bases from V and 6 from J; bases not matched to a gene: 20.

The chain recombines TRBV10-3 with TRBJ1-2; D possibly corresponds to TRBD1 (5 bases). The V end was cut by 2 bases, the J end by 7 bases, with 11 bases between. Looked up from germline, CDR1 is ENHRY and CDR2 is SYGVKD. The CDR3 contains 13 residues. The CDR3 DNA follows: TGTGCCATCAGTGAGATCTCAGGGCTTGGCTACACCTTC. Translated, it gives CAISEISGLGYTF.

The J gene is TRBJ1-2, the V gene TRBV7-2; TRBD1 matches 9 bases. The V segment lost 5 bases and the J segment 8 bases; nucleotides outside the gene matches: 12. Germline CDR1 and CDR2: SGHTA and FQGNSA. The CDR3 covers 15 residues. CDR3 residues: CASSQDRTGAGGYTF. DNA of the CDR3: TGTGCCAGCAGCCAAGACCGGACAGGGGCTGGAGGCTACACCTTC.

The chain couples TRBV19 to TRBJ2-5; unclear D gene. This CDR3 contains 13 residues. The V and J ends lost 3 bases and 7 bases respectively, with 12 bases between them. Germline V gene lookup returns CDR1 LNHDA and CDR2 SQIVND (reference sequence). The CDR3 DNA follows: TGTGCCAGTAGTATGACGGAGCCGGGGACCCAGTACTTC. Its translation is CASSMTEPGTQYF. Full variable domain (remainder filled in from reference TRBV19 and TRBJ2-5): DGGITQSPKYLFRKEGQNVTLSCEQNLNHDAMYWYRQDPGQGLRLIYYSQIVNDFQKGDIAEGYSVSREKKESFPLTVTSAQKNPTAFYLCASSMTEPGTQYFGPGTRLLVL.

The chain uses TRBV6-5 and TRBJ2-2; TRBD2 might be the D (6 bases). Germline CDR1 reads MNHEY; CDR2 reads SVGAGI. V lost 6 bases and J lost 2, with 10 bases in between. The CDR3 loop spans 14 amino acids. CDR3 bases: TGTGCCAGCAGGGATAGCGGAAACACCGGGGAGCTGTTTTTT. Translation gives CASRDSGNTGELFF.

This clone was recorded once. DNA of the CDR3: TGTGCCAGTGACACTGGAACTAATGAAAAACTGTTTTTT. This translates into CASDTGTNEKLFF. The chain has TRBV12-3 or TRBV12-4 and TRBJ1-4; D unresolved. V lost 9 bases and J lost 1, with 9 bases in between. This CDR3 contains 13 residues.

The V call is TRBV20-1, the J call TRBJ2-7; 7 bases are shared with TRBD2. V lost 3 bases and J lost 4; bases outside the gene matches: 15. This CDR3 contains 16 residues. Germline assignment: CDR1 DFQATT and CDR2 SNEGSKA (reference sequence). CDR3 sequence (DNA): TGCAGTGCTAGTTTCTCCCCGGCTAGCGGAGATTACGAGCAGTACTTC. This gives the protein CSASFSPASGDYEQYF.

The CDR3 DNA follows: TGTGCCAGTACTCCGGACAGTCAGTTAACTGAAGCTTTCTTT. Translation gives CASTPDSQLTEAFF. The chain carries TRBV19 and TRBJ1-1; D may be TRBD1 (6 bases). The CDR3 loop spans 14 amino acids. The germline V gene encodes CDR1 LNHDA and CDR2 SQIVND (reference sequence). Trimming shortened V by 7 bases and J by 5 bases, and 17 bases separated the two germline ends.

This chain connects TRBV11-3 to TRBJ1-1, with D uncertain. The CDR3 sequence is 14 residues long. The ends were cut back, 1 base at V and 4 bases at J, with 10 bases in the middle. CDR1 is SGHNT, CDR2 YENEEA, per germline. CDR3 coding DNA: TGTGCCAGCAGCTTAGGAGGGTCCTCCACTGAAGCTTTCTTT. Translated, it gives CASSLGGSSTEAFF.

The chain employs TRBV20-1 and TRBJ2-5; TRBD2 agrees at 9 bases. The V and J ends lost 3 bases and 1 base, in that order; junction bases with no gene match: 9. Per the germline V gene, CDR1 is DFQATT and CDR2 is SNEGSKA (reference sequence). There are 16 residues in the CDR3. The CDR3 sequence is CSASGPSGVFQETQYF. DNA for the CDR3: TGCAGTGCTAGTGGCCCTAGCGGGGTCTTCCAAGAGACCCAGTACTTC.

The rearrangement links TRBV28 to TRBJ1-2; tentative D call: TRBD1 (6 bases). Trimming cost V 4 bases and J 8 bases, with 26 bases left between them. CDR1 MDHEN and CDR2 SYDVKM come from the germline V gene. CDR3 size: 17 residues. The CDR3 loop reads CASSSPGEARTVGGYTF. The CDR3 DNA reads as TGTGCCAGCAGTTCACCCGGGGAGGCTAGGACAGTTGGCGGCTACACCTTC.

V and J are TRBV3-1 (or the pseudogene TRBV3-2) and TRBJ2-1; D perhaps matches TRBD1 (5 bases). Germline assignment: CDR1 LGHDT and CDR2 YNNKEL (reference sequence). The germline V and J ends were trimmed by 0 bases and 3 bases, with 21 bases remaining between them. CDR3 size: 19 residues. Written as DNA, the CDR3 is TGTGCCAGCAGCCAAGACTACAGGAACCTTAGAGCCGACTACAATGAGCAGTTCTTC. Translating it yields CASSQDYRNLRADYNEQFF.